The entry that follows covers one TCR beta chain sequence. The antigen remains undetermined. The sample's treatment: approximately 9-day PBMC culture with coronavirus spike peptide pools or control peptides (ViraFEST assay). Unexposed donor CD4+ T cells predated the COVID-19 pandemic, collected 2011-2018. This specimen comes from a study of vaccination and CD4 T cells after COVID-19. As for the study in general: Four females and six males made up the convalescents, with two Hispanic.

V lost 4 bases and J lost 8, with 15 bases in between. The CDR3 has 13 residues. CDR1 and CDR2 (germline): SGHRS, YFSETQ. Scientists ran DNA taken from cultured CD4+ T cells through the Oncomine TCR Beta short-read assay for sequencing. MiXCR, applied by TCRdb to the PCR reads, yields one record per CDR3 protein. The table records 6,400 or so distinct CDR3 sequences, approximately 32% of them present only once. General study results and limits: SARS-CoV-2-reactive clonotypes rose nonsignificantly, with the median going from approximately 21 to 40.

The chain is built from TRBV5-1 and TRBJ1-2; D gene ambiguous. The clonotype was recovered from a human donor in good health. Sequencing used CD4+ T cells from blood, cultured in vitro. In DNA, the CDR3 is TGCGCCAGCAGCCCCGGAGAGTCAAAAGGCTACACCTTC. Amino acid sequence: CASSPGESKGYTF.